This T cell receptor (beta chain) was recovered during a study of T-cell memory formation after mild COVID-19. Study overall: Across donors, TCR clusters were largely donor specific.

On this clonotype: Its antigen is unknown.

TCRdb analysed the 5' RACE reads with MiXCR anew, one entry per CDR3 protein. The data contain fewer than 140,000 distinct CDR3 sequences, around 15% of them singletons. Whole-study findings and limits: Later expanders leaned CD4+, whereas clones that contracted between day 15 and 85 were balanced CD4/CD8. Detection of some responders pre-infection suggested pre-existing cross-reactive memory T cells participated.

V lost 2 bases and J lost 7, with 14 bases in between. CDR3 length equals 14 residues. The chain combines TRBV12-3 or TRBV12-4 with TRBJ1-2, with D possibly matching TRBD1 (5 bases). The clonotype originates from an adult woman who had mild COVID-19 (a few samples of this study predate the infection). Cell type and time point are not known. The material sequenced was PBMCs or a T cell subset sorted from them (not recorded which). The CDR3 region has the DNA TGTGCCAGCAGTTTAAGTGGGGGGGAATCTGGCTACACCTTC. Protein: CASSLSGGESGYTF.